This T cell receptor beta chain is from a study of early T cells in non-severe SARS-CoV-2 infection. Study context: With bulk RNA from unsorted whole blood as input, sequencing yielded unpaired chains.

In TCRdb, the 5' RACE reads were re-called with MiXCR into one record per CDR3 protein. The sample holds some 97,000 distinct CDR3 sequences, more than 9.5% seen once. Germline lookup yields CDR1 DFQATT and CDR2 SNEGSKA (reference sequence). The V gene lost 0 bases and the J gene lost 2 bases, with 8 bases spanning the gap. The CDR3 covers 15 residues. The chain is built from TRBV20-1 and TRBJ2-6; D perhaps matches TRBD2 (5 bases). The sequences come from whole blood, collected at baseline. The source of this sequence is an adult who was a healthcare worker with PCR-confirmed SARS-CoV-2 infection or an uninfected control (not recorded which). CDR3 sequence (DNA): TGCAGTGCTAGAGATTCGGGGACTGGGGCCAACGTCCTGACTTTC. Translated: CSARDSGTGANVLTF.